These 20 T cell receptor beta chains originate from one sample sequenced in a study of blood T cell repertoires in COVID-19. The assay was immunoSEQ multiplex PCR, and TCRdb's table has in-frame clones only and misses some. The data contain 200,000 to 250,000 clones, over 60% of them singletons. What was sequenced was peripheral blood. All receptors derive from a woman aged 70-85 years with acute or convalescent COVID-19.

V gene TRBV9 combines with J gene TRBJ2-3; D gene ambiguous. Trimming shortened V by 0 bases and J by 3 bases, and 5 bases separated the two germline ends. The CDR3 has 13 residues. CDR1 is SGDLS, CDR2 YYNGEE, per germline. This CDR3 reads CASSVDFTDTQYF. Here the CDR3 DNA reads TGTGCCAGCAGCGTAGACTTTACAGATACGCAGTATTTT.

The rearrangement joins TRBV20-1 to TRBJ2-5, with TRBD2 matching over 9 bases. CDR1 is DFQATT and CDR2 is SNEGSKA in the germline V gene (reference sequence). This CDR3 has 16 residues. The junction had 8 bases not matched to a gene; V was cut back by 3 bases and J by 0 bases. CDR3 coding DNA: TGCAGTGCTAGTGCTAGCGGGATGAGCTACCAAGAGACCCAGTACTTC. Protein: CSASASGMSYQETQYF.

This rearrangement joins TRBV12-3 or TRBV12-4 to TRBJ1-2; unclear D gene. The CDR3 loop spans 13 amino acids. Trimming took 4 bases from V and 4 from J, leaving 10 bases between them. The CDR3 protein is CASSSGFFYGYTF. The CDR3 nucleotides are TGTGCCAGCAGTTCCGGGTTCTTCTATGGCTACACCTTC.

This rearrangement joins TRBV3-1 (or the pseudogene TRBV3-2) to TRBJ2-3, with TRBD2 matching over 10 bases. This CDR3 comprises 14 residues. The germline CDR1 and CDR2 sequences are LGHDT and YNNKEL (reference sequence). J was trimmed by 2 bases and V by 6 bases; bases with no gene match: 2. CDR3 protein: CASRAGGVTDTQYF. The CDR3 DNA follows: TGTGCCAGCAGAGCGGGAGGGGTCACAGATACGCAGTATTTT.

About this clone itself: Other nucleotide sequences from this sample produce the same CDR3. This chain joins TRBV19 and TRBJ2-7; 8 bases align to TRBD1. The CDR3 has 13 amino acids. V was clipped by 5 bases and J by 4 bases; unmatched bases: 4. Germline V gene sequence: CDR1 LNHDA, CDR2 SQIVND (reference sequence). This CDR3 reads CASSPDRGYEQYF. The DNA for the CDR3 is TGTGCCAGTAGTCCTGACAGGGGTTACGAGCAGTACTTC.

The chain employs TRBV3-1 (or the pseudogene TRBV3-2) and TRBJ2-3; 8 bases are shared with TRBD2. The CDR3 loop spans 16 amino acids. CDR1 and CDR2 (germline): LGHDT, YNNKEL (reference sequence). V was pared by 5 bases and J by 0 bases, with 7 bases of the junction left unmatched. The CDR3 DNA sequence: TGTGCCAGCAGCTGGGCTAGCGGGCCTAGCACAGATACGCAGTATTTT. Its protein is CASSWASGPSTDTQYF.

This sequence joins TRBV12-3 or TRBV12-4 and TRBJ2-3; no firm D call. The CDR3 extends over 11 amino acids. V was pared by 5 bases and J by 7 bases, with 7 bases between. The CDR3 here is CASSAMNTQYF. Here the CDR3 DNA reads TGTGCCAGCAGTGCGATGAATACGCAGTATTTT.

The chain couples TRBV6-5 to TRBJ1-6; 8 bases line up with TRBD1. The CDR3 loop spans 16 amino acids. With V trimmed by 2 bases and J by 4 bases, 4 bases remained unmatched. Germline V gene lookup returns CDR1 MNHEY and CDR2 SVGAGI. This chain's CDR3 is CASSYLGQGYNSPLHF. As DNA, the CDR3 is TGTGCCAGCAGTTACCTAGGACAGGGTTATAATTCACCCCTCCACTTT.

The chain carries TRBV3-1 (or the pseudogene TRBV3-2) and TRBJ2-5, with unresolved D. Trimming cost V 1 base and J 1 base, with 7 bases left between them. Looked up from germline, CDR1 is LGHDT and CDR2 is YNNKEL (reference sequence). This CDR3 is built from 14 residues. The CDR3 DNA reads TGTGCCAGCAGCCAAGGAATACTCCAAGAGACCCAGTACTTC. Its protein product is CASSQGILQETQYF.

The chain recombines TRBV2 with TRBJ2-7; D perhaps matches TRBD2 (6 bases). Germline assignment: CDR1 SNHLY and CDR2 FYNNEI. V was trimmed by 7 bases and J by 1 base, leaving 14 bases between them. This CDR3 is 14 amino acids long. The CDR3 region has the DNA TGTGCCAGCACCTTGGAGGGCGGTTCCTACGAGCAGTACTTC. Translating gives CASTLEGGSYEQYF. Full variable domain (remainder filled in from reference TRBV2 and TRBJ2-7): EPEVTQTPSHQVTQMGQEVILRCVPISNHLYFYWYRQILGQKVEFLVSFYNNEISEKSEIFDDQFSVERPDGSNFTLKIRSTKLEDSAMYFCASTLEGGSYEQYFGPGTRLTVT.

V gene TRBV3-1 (or the pseudogene TRBV3-2) combines with J gene TRBJ2-5; 7 bases are shared with TRBD2. This CDR3 is built from 15 residues. Unmatched junction bases numbered 10, after V lost 4 bases and J lost 5 bases. The germline V gene has CDR1 LGHDT and CDR2 YNNKEL (reference sequence). Here the CDR3 reads CASSPRLAGAETQYF. CDR3 DNA: TGTGCCAGCAGCCCCAGACTAGCCGGCGCCGAGACCCAGTACTTC.

In DNA form, the CDR3 reads TGTGCCAGCAGCCGGCTAGCGGGGGGCAATGAGCAGTTCTTC. This translates into CASSRLAGGNEQFF. This sequence joins TRBV11-2 and TRBJ2-1; 11 bases line up with TRBD2. J lost 6 bases, V lost 5 bases, and 3 bases had no gene match. The CDR3 has 14 amino acids. The V gene's germline CDR1 is SGHAT and CDR2 FQNNGV.

This clone was seen a few times. CDR3 in DNA: TGTGCCAGCAGAAGACAGATCAATGAGCAGTTCTTC. It is translated as CASRRQINEQFF. The gene calls are TRBV12-3 or TRBV12-4 and TRBJ2-1, with TRBD1 as a possible D gene (5 bases). This CDR3 region has 12 residues. V shed 6 bases and J shed 6 bases, with 9 bases lying between them.

The chain links TRBV18 to TRBJ2-7, with 8 positions matching TRBD1. After removal of 6 bases from V and 2 bases from J, the junction contained 9 bases not matched to a gene. The CDR3 runs to 15 residues. Germline CDR1 reads KGHSH; CDR2 reads LQKENI. CDR3 DNA sequence: TGTGCCAGCTCCCGCGGACAGGGTGGCACCTACGAGCAGTACTTC. Protein product: CASSRGQGGTYEQYF.

This clone has only one observation. J is TRBJ2-3 and V is TRBV5-1; 7 bases are a match to TRBD1. This CDR3 is built from 15 residues. V lost 4 bases, J lost 2 bases, and 7 bases stayed unmatched. Germline CDR1 SGHRS, CDR2 YFSETQ. CDR3 bases: TGCGCCAGCAGCCTCACAGGGGACCTCACAGATACGCAGTATTTT. This encodes CASSLTGDLTDTQYF.

The chain is built from TRBV5-1 and TRBJ1-6; 8 positions agree with TRBD1. CDR1 and CDR2 (germline): SGHRS, YFSETQ. With 4 bases clipped from V and 6 bases from J, the junction kept 3 bases outside the gene matches. The CDR3 length is 14 residues. CDR3 loop: CASSSQGANSPLHF. As DNA, the CDR3 is TGCGCCAGCAGCAGTCAGGGGGCTAATTCACCCCTCCACTTT.

The chain couples TRBV5-4 to TRBJ2-1, with 9 bases identical to TRBD2. Losses at the gene ends were 2 bases for V and 10 bases for J; bases not matched to a gene: 7. This CDR3 has 14 residues. Germline V lookup: CDR1 SGHNT, CDR2 YYREEE (reference sequence). CDR3 region: CASSFSGTSIEQFF. The CDR3 DNA is TGTGCCAGCAGCTTTTCCGGGACTAGCATCGAGCAGTTCTTC.

The V and J genes are TRBV19 and TRBJ1-2; 8 nucleotides match TRBD1. The CDR3 runs 13 residues. The V segment lost 5 bases and the J segment 7 bases; nucleotides outside the gene matches: 6. Germline V lookup: CDR1 LNHDA, CDR2 SQIVND (reference sequence). The CDR3 DNA follows: TGTGCCAGTAGTTCACAGGGGGTAGGTGGCTACACCTTC. The encoded protein is CASSSQGVGGYTF.

The chain uses TRBV5-1 and TRBJ1-3, with TRBD1 matching over 7 bases. Germline CDR1 and CDR2: SGHRS and YFSETQ. The CDR3 totals 15 residues. V trimming: 4 bases; J trimming: 2 bases; junction bases outside the gene matches: 6. This CDR3 reads CASSPEGATGNTIYF. As DNA, the CDR3 is TGCGCCAGCAGCCCAGAGGGGGCGACTGGAAACACCATATATTTT.

The J gene is TRBJ1-6, the V gene TRBV7-9; 7 bases fit TRBD1. The CDR3 length is 17 residues. J was trimmed by 6 bases and V by 5 bases; bases with no gene match: 13. CDR1 is SEHNR and CDR2 is FQNEAQ in the germline V gene (reference sequence). Here the CDR3 reads CASSLTGFRGFNSPLHF. In DNA form, the CDR3 reads TGTGCCAGCAGCCTGACGGGGTTCAGGGGGTTTAATTCACCCCTCCACTTT.